Listed here is a single T cell receptor beta chain. Sequencing was performed with immunoSEQ multiplex PCR; in TCRdb, only in-frame clones are kept and a portion is missing. Among approximately 82,000 clones listed, more than 75% were seen once. This sample is drawn from a study of control samples from healthy donors and cancer patients. The CDR3 has 16 residues. Trimming stripped 5 bases from V and 0 bases from J, with 19 bases between. Per the germline V gene, CDR1 is SQVTM and CDR2 is ANQGSEA. The source is a middle-aged man in good health. Sequencing was performed on blood. This chain connects TRBV29-1 to TRBJ2-5, with D possibly TRBD1 on 6 matching bases. The CDR3 sequence: CSVRGQRTVNQETQYF. The CDR3 DNA follows: TGCAGCGTTCGCGGACAGAGAACGGTGAACCAAGAGACCCAGTACTTC. Full variable domain (missing parts from reference TRBV29-1 and TRBJ2-5): SAVISQKPSRDICQRGTSLTIQCQVDSQVTMMFWYRQQPGQSLTLIATANQGSEATYESGFVIDKFPISRPNLTFSTLTVSNMSPEDSSIYLCSVRGQRTVNQETQYFGPGTRLLVL.